The 31 T cell receptor beta chains below were found in one sample sequenced in a study of blood T cell repertoires in COVID-19. TCRdb keeps only in-frame clones here, not all; method: immunoSEQ multiplex PCR. The profile shows tens of thousands of clones, around 87% of them singletons. The source material was peripheral blood. The receptors stem from a man aged 60 to 75 with active or convalescent COVID-19.

The rearrangement uses TRBV6-2 or TRBV6-3 and TRBJ1-6; D is uncertain. Trimming shortened V by 2 bases and J by 0 bases, and 8 bases separated the two germline ends. CDR3 size: 16 residues. CDR1 is MNHEY and CDR2 is SVGEGT in the germline V gene. The CDR3 is CASSYGLSSYNSPLHF. CDR3 DNA sequence: TGTGCCAGCAGTTACGGGCTCAGCTCCTATAATTCACCCCTCCACTTT.

This chain uses TRBV20-1 with TRBJ1-2; unclear D gene. The germline V gene encodes CDR1 DFQATT and CDR2 SNEGSKA (reference sequence). Trimming took 3 bases from V and 8 from J, leaving 4 bases between them. The CDR3 length is 9 residues. For the CDR3, the DNA is TGCAGTGCTAGTCCAGGCTACACCTTC. It codes for CSASPGYTF.

The gene calls are TRBV28 and TRBJ1-6, with D perhaps matching TRBD1 (6 bases). The CDR3 runs to 15 residues. Looked up from germline, CDR1 is MDHEN and CDR2 is SYDVKM. V shed 4 bases and J shed 9 bases, with 16 bases lying between them. The CDR3 nucleotides are TGTGCCAGCAGTTCCCTCACAGGGAATGGTTCACCCCTCCACTTT. This encodes CASSSLTGNGSPLHF.

The V gene is TRBV6-1, the J gene TRBJ1-2; 7 bases map to TRBD1. Trimming cost V 1 base and J 4 bases; bases outside gene matches: 6. CDR1 and CDR2 (germline): MNHNS, SASEGT. This CDR3 is built from 15 residues. As DNA, the CDR3 is TGTGCCAGCAGTGAAGACAGGGGATCCTTCTATGGCTACACCTTC. Amino acids: CASSEDRGSFYGYTF.

The chain links TRBV5-8 to TRBJ2-1, with a weak D call TRBD2 (6 bases). V was clipped by 5 bases and J by 3 bases, with 9 bases between them. The CDR3 covers 13 residues. The germline V gene has CDR1 SGHTS and CDR2 YDEGEE. In nucleotides, the CDR3 is TGTGCCAGCAGGCGGGGTGGCTACAATGAGCAGTTCTTC. This gives the protein CASRRGGYNEQFF.

This clone was detected only a few times. The chain joins TRBV25-1 to TRBJ1-1; 7 bases align to TRBD1. This CDR3 contains 16 residues. Germline V gives CDR1 MGHDK, CDR2 SYGVNS. V trimming: 4 bases; J trimming: 1 base; junction bases outside the gene matches: 9. CDR3 DNA: TGTGCCAGCAGTGGAACTTTCGGGACAGCGAACACTGAAGCTTTCTTT. Protein: CASSGTFGTANTEAFF.

This clone was counted between two and nine times. V usage is TRBV7-2 and J usage is TRBJ2-1; D gene unclear. Germline CDR1 reads SGHTA; CDR2 reads FQGNSA. Trimming took 1 base from V and 2 from J, leaving 6 bases between them. This CDR3 is built from 14 residues. The CDR3 nucleotides are TGTGCCAGCAGCTTAGTTCGGGCCTACAATGAGCAGTTCTTC. Residues: CASSLVRAYNEQFF.

In this sample, this clone turned up a few times. The sample holds other DNA sequences that translate to the same CDR3. V gene TRBV18 combines with J gene TRBJ1-5; no firm D call. Germline lookup yields CDR1 KGHSH and CDR2 LQKENI. Trimming stripped 4 bases from V and 3 bases from J, with 7 bases between. This CDR3 contains 13 residues. CDR3: CASSRQDNQPQHF. The CDR3 DNA reads TGTGCCAGCTCACGTCAGGACAATCAGCCCCAGCATTTT. Looking up the rest from reference TRBV18 and TRBJ1-5 gives the full variable domain: NAGVMQNPRHLVRRRGQEARLRCSPMKGHSHVYWYRQLPEEGLKFMVYLQKENIIDESGMPKERFSAEFPKEGPSILRIQQVVRGDSAAYFCASSRQDNQPQHFGDGTRLSIL.

The chain is built from TRBV7-9 and TRBJ2-7; tentatively, D is TRBD1 (6 bases). V lost 4 bases to trimming and J lost 3 bases, with 16 bases between them. The CDR3 covers 15 residues. Looked up from germline, CDR1 is SEHNR and CDR2 is FQNEAQ (reference sequence). The DNA for the CDR3 is TGTGCCAGCAGCTCGCTCGTATCAGGGGACTACGAGCAGTACTTC. Translation gives CASSSLVSGDYEQYF.

The chain uses TRBV11-3 and TRBJ2-5; D not certain. Trimming cost V 1 base and J 0 bases, with 6 bases left between them. Germline V gene sequence: CDR1 SGHNT, CDR2 YENEEA. This CDR3 spans 14 amino acids. CDR3 nucleotide sequence: TGTGCCAGCAGCTTAGGGAGCGACCAAGAGACCCAGTACTTC. It translates to CASSLGSDQETQYF.

This chain joins TRBV19 and TRBJ1-1; TRBD1 agrees at 8 bases. With V trimmed by 6 bases and J by 4 bases, 4 bases remained unmatched. Germline values: CDR1 LNHDA, CDR2 SQIVND (reference sequence). This CDR3 comprises 13 residues. The CDR3 coding sequence is TGTGCCAGTAGCCCCGACAGGGGCACTGAAGCTTTCTTT. Encoded protein: CASSPDRGTEAFF.

This sequence joins TRBV6-5 and TRBJ2-4; TRBD1 might be the D (5 bases). The CDR3 runs to 14 residues. Germline loops: CDR1 MNHEY, CDR2 SVGAGI. Deletions cut 5 bases from V and 1 base from J, with 9 bases between. CDR3 in DNA: TGTGCCAGCAGTCCCAGGGTTGCCAAAAACATTCAGTACTTC. Encoded protein: CASSPRVAKNIQYF.

The genes are TRBV10-3 and TRBJ1-2; D is uncertain. V shed 4 bases and J shed 8 bases, with 11 bases lying between them. Germline CDR1 reads ENHRY; CDR2 reads SYGVKD. The CDR3 covers 12 residues. This chain's CDR3 is CAISGVTGGYTF. The CDR3 DNA sequence: TGTGCCATCAGTGGGGTGACCGGGGGCTACACCTTC.

The chain carries TRBV5-1 and TRBJ2-2; tentative D call: TRBD2 (6 bases). With 4 bases removed from V and 2 bases from J, the gap between germline ends came to 15 bases. CDR1 is SGHRS and CDR2 is YFSETQ in the germline V gene. The CDR3 has 16 amino acids. CDR3 DNA: TGCGCCAGCAGCCCAGGCACGGGGGTTAACACCGGGGAGCTGTTTTTT. Its protein is CASSPGTGVNTGELFF.

V and J are TRBV28 and TRBJ1-1; a weak D match, TRBD1 (6 bases). Germline values: CDR1 MDHEN, CDR2 SYDVKM. V was shortened by 6 bases and J by 1 base, with 15 bases between the two germline ends. The CDR3 runs 15 residues. CDR3 sequence (DNA): TGTGCCAGCAGGACAGGCTTAATTGAGAACACTGAAGCTTTCTTT. This encodes CASRTGLIENTEAFF.

The chain couples TRBV4-1 to TRBJ2-7, with 7 bases identical to TRBD1. Germline CDR1 and CDR2: MGHRA and YSYEKL. This CDR3 is 15 amino acids long. The junction had 8 bases not matched to a gene; V was cut back by 4 bases and J by 2 bases. The CDR3, as DNA: TGCGCCAGCAGCCTGAGGGACAGAAGACCCTACGAGCAGTACTTC. Translation gives CASSLRDRRPYEQYF.

The V call is TRBV15, the J call TRBJ1-3, with TRBD1 matching over 7 bases. V lost 3 bases and J lost 1; bases outside the gene matches: 9. The CDR3 extends over 17 amino acids. Germline V CDR1 and CDR2: LNHNV, YYDKDF (reference sequence). The CDR3 region is CATSSSNRGRSGNTIYF. The DNA for the CDR3 is TGTGCCACCAGCAGCTCTAACAGGGGCCGATCTGGAAACACCATATATTTT.

This sequence joins TRBV5-8 and TRBJ1-6; 7 positions agree with TRBD1. The V gene end was trimmed by 7 bases and the J gene end by 6 bases; junction bases not matched to a gene: 19. There are 18 residues in the CDR3. Germline V gene data show CDR1 as SGHTS and CDR2 as YDEGEE. The CDR3 sequence: CASLGERGPWVSNSPLHF. The CDR3 nucleotides are TGTGCCAGCCTCGGGGAAAGGGGGCCATGGGTGAGTAATTCACCCCTCCACTTT.

CDR3 region: CASTQGFNYGYTF. CDR3 nucleotides: TGCGCCAGCACACAGGGGTTCAACTATGGCTACACCTTC. V gene TRBV5-1 combines with J gene TRBJ1-2; 7 nucleotides align to TRBD1. The germline gives CDR1 SGHRS, CDR2 YFSETQ. The CDR3 runs 13 residues. V was pared by 6 bases and J by 2 bases, with 4 bases of the junction left unmatched.

The genes are TRBV9 and TRBJ2-7; the D gene is possibly TRBD1 (6 bases). Germline V gene data show CDR1 as SGDLS and CDR2 as YYNGEE. The CDR3 consists of 14 residues. Trimming removed 3 bases at V and 2 bases at J, with 12 bases between. The CDR3: CASSAQGSAYEQYF. Written as DNA, the CDR3 is TGTGCCAGCAGCGCACAGGGTTCGGCCTACGAGCAGTACTTC.

The chain uses TRBV5-4 and TRBJ1-1; D gene uncertain. V was pared by 2 bases and J by 4 bases, with 3 bases between. The CDR3 totals 11 residues. CDR1 SGHNT and CDR2 YYREEE come from the germline V gene (reference sequence). CDR3 residues: CASSFSTEAFF. The CDR3 DNA reads as TGTGCCAGCAGCTTCAGCACTGAAGCTTTCTTT.

V gene TRBV12-5 combines with J gene TRBJ1-4; TRBD1 aligns across 7 bases. Germline V gene lookup returns CDR1 LGHNT and CDR2 FRNRAP. The length of the CDR3 is 15 residues. Trimming removed 4 bases from V and 7 bases from J; junction bases left unmatched: 9. CDR3 sequence: CASGSGQGVGEKLFF. CDR3 nucleotide sequence: TGTGCTAGTGGTTCGGGGCAGGGGGTTGGTGAAAAACTGTTTTTT.

The chain employs TRBV4-1 and TRBJ2-3, with D tentatively TRBD2 (5 bases). The CDR3 is 14 amino acids. Germline V gene data show CDR1 as MGHRA and CDR2 as YSYEKL. Trimming removed 0 bases at V and 8 bases at J, with 12 bases between. The CDR3: CASSQDAQRSTQYF. CDR3 coding DNA: TGCGCCAGCAGCCAAGATGCCCAGCGGAGTACGCAGTATTTT.

This chain uses TRBV7-9 with TRBJ1-2; TRBD1 matches at 8 bases. The CDR3 totals 13 residues. Trimming took 5 bases from V and 3 from J; bases not matched to a gene: 2. The germline gives CDR1 SEHNR, CDR2 FQNEAQ (reference sequence). Here the CDR3 reads CASSADRDYGYTF. The DNA for the CDR3 is TGTGCCAGCAGCGCGGACAGGGACTATGGCTACACCTTC.

The V call is TRBV6-1, the J call TRBJ2-7; 11 nucleotides agree with TRBD2. With V trimmed by 1 base and J by 4 bases, 9 bases remained unmatched. CDR3 length equals 17 residues. CDR1 is MNHNS, CDR2 SASEGT, per germline. Here the CDR3 DNA reads TGTGCCAGCAGTGAAGTGCAAGCTAGCGGGAGGAGATACGAGCAGTACTTC. Residues: CASSEVQASGRRYEQYF.

V is TRBV24-1 and J is TRBJ2-2; 13 nucleotides agree with TRBD2. Trimming cost V 1 base and J 6 bases; bases outside gene matches: 13. Germline CDR1 and CDR2: KGHDR and SFDVKD. This CDR3 comprises 20 residues. CDR3 amino acids: CATSDLPLPTSGGAAGELFF. The DNA for the CDR3 is TGTGCCACCAGTGATTTACCCCTACCTACTAGCGGGGGGGCCGCCGGGGAGCTGTTTTTT.

CDR3 loop: CASSHGYPTDTQYF. The CDR3 DNA follows: TGTGCCAGCAGCCACGGGTACCCCACAGATACGCAGTATTTT. The chain couples TRBV3-1 (or the pseudogene TRBV3-2) to TRBJ2-3; D call uncertain. Per the germline V gene, CDR1 is LGHDT and CDR2 is YNNKEL (reference sequence). This CDR3 contains 14 residues. V lost 3 bases and J 2 bases, leaving 9 bases between the germline ends.

V and J are TRBV6-5 and TRBJ2-1; tentative D call: TRBD1 (6 bases). Germline V CDR1 and CDR2: MNHEY, SVGAGI. V was trimmed by 5 bases and J by 4 bases, leaving 12 bases between them. CDR3 length equals 14 residues. The CDR3 spells CASSHRDKYNEQFF. CDR3 in DNA: TGTGCCAGCAGTCACCGGGACAAGTACAATGAGCAGTTCTTC.

The V call is TRBV19, the J call TRBJ1-2; no firm D call. This CDR3 is 15 amino acids long. Germline CDR1 reads LNHDA; CDR2 reads SQIVND (reference sequence). V shed 1 base and J shed 5 bases, with 14 bases lying between them. The CDR3 DNA reads as TGTGCCAGTAGTATAGCCGAGCGGGATTCGTATGGCTACACCTTC. Its protein product is CASSIAERDSYGYTF.

The chain links TRBV21-1 to TRBJ2-3; the D call in the table, TRBD2, was not verified against the DNA. TRBV21-1 is recorded as a pseudogene. There are 19 residues in the CDR3. The CDR3 sequence is CASSKGGGTSGRGTDTQYF. In DNA, the CDR3 is TGTGCCAGCAGCAAAGGAGGGGGGACTAGCGGGCGGGGCACAGATACGCAGTATTTT.

The chain employs TRBV19 and TRBJ1-2; 9 bases line up with TRBD1. V trimming: 7 bases; J trimming: 3 bases; junction bases outside the gene matches: 6. Germline CDR1 reads LNHDA; CDR2 reads SQIVND (reference sequence). The CDR3 contains 14 residues. CDR3 bases: TGTGCCAGTACCCCGGACAGGGGACACTATGGCTACACCTTC. Its translation: CASTPDRGHYGYTF.